The 26 T cell receptor beta chains below come from one sample, sequenced in a study of CD8 T cells in ankylosing spondylitis. TCRdb ran MiXCR on the 5' RACE reads and lists one entry per CDR3 protein. Of about 36,000 distinct CDR3 sequences in the sample, about 5.5% were seen once. Specimen: blood, either unsorted or a sorted T cell fraction (not recorded which). These receptor sequences come from a male donor with ankylosing spondylitis or in good health (not recorded which).

In its sample, this clonotype was seen many times. This chain connects TRBV24-1 to TRBJ2-1, with 11 bases identical to TRBD2. From germline, CDR1 is KGHDR and CDR2 SFDVKD. The CDR3 is 18 residues long. V shed 4 bases, J shed 9 bases, and the junction held 16 bases outside the gene matches. The CDR3 here is CATSERKTSGGLFGEQFF. CDR3 nucleotide sequence: TGTGCCACCAGTGAGCGAAAAACTAGCGGGGGATTGTTTGGTGAGCAGTTCTTC.

At least ten counts were recorded for this clonotype. The chain uses TRBV30 and TRBJ1-5; D is perhaps TRBD1 (6 bases). CDR3 length equals 13 residues. Deletions cut 0 bases from V and 5 bases from J, with 8 bases between. CDR1 and CDR2 from the germline V gene are GTSNPN and SVGIG (reference sequence). CDR3 in DNA: TGTGCCTGGAGTGTAAACAGGGATCAGCCCCAGCATTTT. It is translated as CAWSVNRDQPQHF.

This clonotype was seen at least ten times. The chain employs TRBV7-2 and TRBJ1-6; perhaps TRBD1 as D (5 bases). This CDR3 comprises 15 residues. Germline CDR1 and CDR2: SGHTA and FQGNSA. V lost 5 bases and J lost 5, with 13 bases in between. The chain's CDR3 is CASSHGAGNNSPLHF. For the CDR3, the DNA is TGTGCCAGCAGCCACGGGGCGGGAAATAATTCACCCCTCCACTTT.

V usage is TRBV29-1 and J usage is TRBJ2-3; possibly TRBD1 for D (6 bases). The V end lost 2 bases, the J end lost 9 bases, and 21 bases lay between the germline ends. Germline CDR1 SQVTM, CDR2 ANQGSEA. This CDR3 is 15 amino acids long. The CDR3 sequence is CSVEPSILYQGTQYF. DNA of the CDR3: TGCAGCGTTGAACCCTCCATCCTCTATCAGGGGACGCAGTATTTT.

This clonotype is deemed medium-sized (0.01 to 0.1%). This chain joins TRBV5-5 and TRBJ1-1, with a possible D match to TRBD1 (5 bases). The germline gives CDR1 SGHKS, CDR2 YYEKEE (reference sequence). This CDR3 comprises 13 residues. V lost 7 bases and J 0 bases, leaving 10 bases between the germline ends. CDR3 region: CASSRDLNTEAFF. The CDR3 bases are TGTGCCAGCTCGCGGGACCTGAACACTGAAGCTTTCTTT.

This clonotype was seen at least ten times. The chain employs TRBV7-9 and TRBJ2-7; D might be TRBD2 (5 bases). CDR3 length: 13 amino acids. V lost 10 bases and J lost 5, with 18 bases in between. Germline V gives CDR1 SEHNR, CDR2 FQNEAQ (reference sequence). The CDR3: CAIRGSGIHEQYF. The DNA for the CDR3 is TGTGCCATCAGAGGGTCGGGAATCCACGAGCAGTACTTC.

This clonotype came up many times. The chain carries TRBV5-5 and TRBJ2-3; 7 nucleotides line up with TRBD1. This CDR3 contains 14 residues. The germline gives CDR1 SGHKS, CDR2 YYEKEE (reference sequence). Unmatched junction bases numbered 6, after V lost 4 bases and J lost 4 bases. CDR3 sequence (DNA): TGTGCCAGCAGCGATCCGACAGGGCCAGATACGCAGTATTTT. This translates into CASSDPTGPDTQYF.

This clonotype has ten or more counts. The genes are TRBV5-5 and TRBJ2-7, with TRBD2 as a possible D gene (5 bases). This CDR3 has 16 amino acids. The ends were cut back, 4 bases at V and 0 bases at J, with 17 bases in the middle. Germline lookup yields CDR1 SGHKS and CDR2 YYEKEE (reference sequence). Written as DNA, the CDR3 is TGTGCCAGCAGCCCGAGAAGGGTAGCGAGCTCCTACGAGCAGTACTTC. This translates into CASSPRRVASSYEQYF.

This clonotype was counted ten times or more. The chain couples TRBV12-3 or TRBV12-4 to TRBJ2-7; no firm D call. Trimming pared 2 bases from V and 2 bases from J, leaving 7 bases between. CDR3 length: 13 residues. The CDR3 region is CASSLWPTYEQYF. In DNA, the CDR3 is TGTGCCAGCAGTTTATGGCCCACCTACGAGCAGTACTTC.

There are many counts of this clonotype. The genes are TRBV18 and TRBJ2-1; 8 positions agree with TRBD2. The CDR3 contains 18 residues. V was clipped by 3 bases and J by 7 bases; unmatched bases: 17. CDR1 KGHSH and CDR2 LQKENI come from the germline V gene. For the CDR3, the DNA is TGTGCCAGCTCACCTAGGAGCTCGGGAGGGGTAATCGGGAATGAGCAGTTCTTC. Its translation is CASSPRSSGGVIGNEQFF. The complete variable domain, with remaining parts taken from reference TRBV18 and TRBJ2-1, reads NAGVMQNPRHLVRRRGQEARLRCSPMKGHSHVYWYRQLPEEGLKFMVYLQKENIIDESGMPKERFSAEFPKEGPSILRIQQVVRGDSAAYFCASSPRSSGGVIGNEQFFGPGTRLTVL.

In this sample, this clonotype turned up many times. The chain joins TRBV5-1 to TRBJ2-1; D call uncertain. V was trimmed by 4 bases and J by 8 bases, leaving 7 bases between them. The CDR3 is 11 amino acids. Looked up from germline, CDR1 is SGHRS and CDR2 is YFSETQ. The CDR3 is CASSLADEQFF. CDR3 nucleotides: TGCGCCAGCAGCCTGGCGGATGAGCAGTTCTTC.

This clonotype was recorded at least ten times. The chain recombines TRBV20-1 with TRBJ1-1; D ambiguous. The CDR3 length is 13 residues. From germline, CDR1 is DFQATT and CDR2 SNEGSKA (reference sequence). With 6 bases removed from V and 6 bases from J, the gap between germline ends came to 17 bases. The CDR3 is CSATGPRSSEAFF. The CDR3 DNA sequence: TGCAGTGCGACCGGACCCCGGAGTTCTGAAGCTTTCTTT.

The chain carries TRBV5-1 and TRBJ2-6; D is undetermined. The V end was cut by 4 bases, the J end by 0 bases, with 14 bases between. Germline V gene lookup returns CDR1 SGHRS and CDR2 YFSETQ. This CDR3 has 17 amino acids. The CDR3 DNA reads as TGCGCCAGCAGCAGATCAGCACGGGTCTCTGGGGCCAACGTCCTGACTTTC. Its translation: CASSRSARVSGANVLTF.

The sample holds many counts of this clonotype. V usage is TRBV5-1 and J usage is TRBJ1-6; D may be TRBD1 (5 bases). Deletions cut 2 bases from V and 2 bases from J, with 11 bases between. The CDR3 is 16 residues long. The germline CDR1 and CDR2 sequences are SGHRS and YFSETQ. The CDR3 loop is CASSLAGTAYNSPLHF. CDR3 coding DNA: TGCGCCAGCAGCTTAGCGGGGACGGCCTATAATTCACCCCTCCACTTT.

Turning to this clonotype: Mismatch with germline at one junction end may stem from a read error. The V gene is TRBV4-2, the J gene TRBJ2-7; D remains unclear. Germline CDR1 reads LGHNA; CDR2 reads YNFKEQ. This CDR3 region has 13 residues. CDR3 amino acids: CAISPTLPYEQYF. CDR3 nucleotide sequence: TGTGCCATCAGCCCTACGCTCCCCTACGAGCAGTACTTC.

This clonotype has ten or more counts. This rearrangement joins TRBV20-1 to TRBJ2-1; 7 bases are shared with TRBD2. The CDR3 length is 15 residues. V was pared by 6 bases and J by 0 bases, with 8 bases of the junction left unmatched. Germline V gene data show CDR1 as DFQATT and CDR2 as SNEGSKA (reference sequence). The CDR3 sequence: CSAAPSGSSYNEQFF. The CDR3 DNA is TGCAGTGCCGCGCCTAGCGGTAGCTCCTACAATGAGCAGTTCTTC.

Ten or more counts support this clonotype. This chain links TRBV7-9 with TRBJ1-1, with D possibly matching TRBD1 (5 bases). The CDR3 extends over 15 amino acids. V lost 1 base, J lost 1 base, and 10 bases lay in between. The germline V gene encodes CDR1 SEHNR and CDR2 FQNEAQ (reference sequence). In DNA, the CDR3 is TGTGCCAGCAGCTTAGGTGGACAATGGAACACTGAAGCTTTCTTT. Protein: CASSLGGQWNTEAFF. The whole variable domain, remainder taken from reference TRBV7-9 and TRBJ1-1, is DTGVSQNPRHKITKRGQNVTFRCDPISEHNRLYWYRQTLGQGPEFLTYFQNEAQLEKSRLLSDRFSAERPKGSFSTLEIQRTEQGDSAMYLCASSLGGQWNTEAFFGQGTRLTVV.

J is TRBJ2-1 and V is TRBV9, with TRBD1 as a possible D gene (6 bases). The CDR3 spans 15 residues. V was trimmed by 0 bases and J by 7 bases, leaving 14 bases between them. Germline CDR1 is SGDLS and CDR2 is YYNGEE. The CDR3 region has the DNA TGTGCCAGCAGCGTAGACAGGGTCTCCCGTAATGAGCAGTTCTTC. Its protein product is CASSVDRVSRNEQFF.

This clonotype was counted at least ten times. The CDR3 protein is CSAGDRGETQYF. CDR3 nucleotides: TGCAGTGCTGGGGACAGGGGAGAGACCCAGTACTTC. V is TRBV20-1 and J is TRBJ2-5; 10 bases are a match to TRBD1. Germline V CDR1 and CDR2: DFQATT, SNEGSKA (reference sequence). V trimming: 5 bases; J trimming: 4 bases; junction bases outside the gene matches: 1. The CDR3 covers 12 residues.

This clonotype was seen ten or more times. The J gene is TRBJ2-7, the V gene TRBV10-3, with TRBD2 identical over 11 bases. The CDR3 is 17 residues long. The germline CDR1 and CDR2 sequences are ENHRY and SYGVKD. Unmatched junction bases numbered 10, after V lost 2 bases and J lost 4 bases. The CDR3 loop is CAISEPSGLAVIYEQYF. The CDR3 coding sequence is TGTGCCATCAGTGAGCCCTCGGGACTAGCGGTGATATACGAGCAGTACTTC.

This clonotype was detected many times. The V and J genes are TRBV3-1 and TRBJ1-2; D is ambiguous. V dropped 3 bases and J dropped 4 bases, with 9 bases sitting between them. Germline values: CDR1 LGHDT, CDR2 YNNKEL (reference sequence). There are 13 residues in the CDR3. The CDR3 is CASSHGPFYGYTF. CDR3 bases: TGTGCCAGCAGCCACGGACCGTTCTATGGCTACACCTTC.

This clonotype has a handful of counts. V and J are TRBV5-1 and TRBJ2-7; D may be TRBD1 (5 bases). Germline CDR1 is SGHRS and CDR2 is YFSETQ. The CDR3 loop spans 14 amino acids. Trimming pared 0 bases from V and 4 bases from J, leaving 11 bases between. The CDR3 sequence: CASSLDQGRYEQYF. Written as DNA, the CDR3 is TGCGCCAGCAGCTTGGATCAGGGCAGGTACGAGCAGTACTTC. Drawing the rest from reference TRBV5-1 and TRBJ2-7, the complete variable domain is KAGVTQTPRYLIKTRGQQVTLSCSPISGHRSVSWYQQTPGQGLQFLFEYFSETQRNKGNFPGRFSGRQFSNSRSEMNVSTLELGDSALYLCASSLDQGRYEQYFGPGTRLTVT.

This clonotype came up many times. The chain is built from TRBV25-1 and TRBJ2-6; no firm D call. Germline CDR1 MGHDK, CDR2 SYGVNS. This CDR3 contains 15 residues. V was pared by 2 bases and J by 4 bases, with 9 bases between. CDR3 in amino acids: CASSEAGSGANVLTF. Written as DNA, the CDR3 is TGTGCCAGCAGTGAAGCCGGTTCAGGGGCCAACGTCCTGACTTTC. Together with reference TRBV25-1 and TRBJ2-6, the CDR3 gives the full variable domain: EADIYQTPRYLVIGTGKKITLECSQTMGHDKMYWYQQDPGMELHLIHYSYGVNSTEKGDLSSESTVSRIRTEHFPLTLESARPSHTSQYLCASSEAGSGANVLTFGAGSRLTVL.

This clonotype was observed many times. The V gene is TRBV3-1, the J gene TRBJ1-5; the D gene is possibly TRBD1 (6 bases). The V gene lost 1 base and the J gene lost 9 bases, with 22 bases spanning the gap. CDR1 and CDR2 from the germline V gene are LGHDT and YNNKEL (reference sequence). This CDR3 comprises 17 residues. The CDR3: CASSQAQRGRQGRPQHF. CDR3 coding DNA: TGTGCCAGCAGCCAAGCCCAGCGTGGTAGGCAGGGGAGGCCCCAGCATTTT.

This clonotype was recorded at least ten times. The chain is built from TRBV3-1 and TRBJ2-1; no definite D call. Germline V gene data show CDR1 as LGHDT and CDR2 as YNNKEL (reference sequence). With 5 bases removed from V and 5 bases from J, the gap between germline ends came to 16 bases. The CDR3 extends over 15 amino acids. CDR3 residues: CASSKSDHLDNEQFF. CDR3 nucleotide sequence: TGTGCCAGCAGCAAGAGCGACCATTTGGACAATGAGCAGTTCTTC.

The V and J genes are TRBV20-1 and TRBJ2-7, with D possibly TRBD1 on 6 matching bases. The V gene lost 0 bases and the J gene lost 4 bases, with 13 bases spanning the gap. CDR1 and CDR2 (germline): DFQATT, SNEGSKA (reference sequence). The length of the CDR3 is 14 residues. The CDR3 coding sequence is TGCAGTGCTAGAGATGAGGCTAGGGGGTACGAGCAGTACTTC. This encodes CSARDEARGYEQYF.